A single sample is the source of the 4 T cell receptor beta chains below, sequenced in a study of T cells in Graves' hyperthyroidism and ophthalmopathy. Regions amplified from RNA transcripts were the TCR beta CDR3 regions. A set of HTBI primers served as the primers for a first-round RT-PCR of the TCR CDR3. A single record per CDR3 protein comes from TCRdb applying MiXCR to the multiplex PCR reads. The table shows fewer than 200,000 distinct CDR3 sequences, with over 15% occurring only once. The sample consisted of blood. These receptors all stem from a woman aged 45-65 years with Graves' hyperthyroidism.

This clonotype was recorded many times. J is TRBJ2-5 and V is TRBV20-1; 8 bases align to TRBD1. This CDR3 contains 13 residues. CDR1 DFQATT and CDR2 SNEGSKA come from the germline V gene (reference sequence). Unmatched junction bases numbered 4, after V lost 5 bases and J lost 2 bases. In nucleotides, the CDR3 is TGCAGTGCTTGGGACAGGACTCAAGAGACCCAGTACTTC. Protein: CSAWDRTQETQYF.

This clonotype was seen a few times. The chain uses TRBV19 and TRBJ2-3; 10 bases are a match to TRBD2. CDR1 is LNHDA, CDR2 SQIVND, per germline (reference sequence). This CDR3 region has 14 residues. The V and J ends lost 8 bases and 1 base, in that order; junction bases with no gene match: 3. The CDR3 nucleotides read TGTGCCAGTCGAACTAGCGGGGGCACAGATACGCAGTATTTT. It codes for CASRTSGGTDTQYF.

This chain uses TRBV19 with TRBJ1-5; D may be TRBD1 (5 bases). The CDR3 extends over 13 amino acids. In germline, CDR1 is LNHDA, CDR2 SQIVND (reference sequence). V lost 4 bases and J 5 bases, leaving 9 bases between the germline ends. The CDR3 protein is CASSRQGYQPQHF. The CDR3 nucleotides read TGTGCCAGTAGTAGGCAGGGATATCAGCCCCAGCATTTT.

This clonotype was detected many times. The gene calls are TRBV11-2 and TRBJ2-3; 9 bases fit TRBD1. The CDR3 has 18 residues. The germline CDR1 and CDR2 sequences are SGHAT and FQNNGV. With 1 base clipped from V and 2 bases from J, the junction kept 10 bases outside the gene matches. In nucleotides, the CDR3 is TGTGCCAGCAGCTTAGTGACGTGGGACAGGGCGTTCACAGATACGCAGTATTTT. It encodes CASSLVTWDRAFTDTQYF.